This T cell receptor beta chain originates from a study of spatial heterogeneity in lung cancer. This clonotype was detected ten times or more. TCRdb processed the 5' RACE reads anew with MiXCR; each CDR3 protein has one entry. The repertoire holds 35,000 to 50,000 distinct CDR3 sequences, approximately 3.1% seen once, with about 37% in the top ten. Time point described: sample taken at primary tumor resection. Unsorted whole RNA samples from tumor, nontumor lung or frozen PBMC were sequenced. The V end was cut by 3 bases, the J end by 2 bases, with 2 bases between. From germline, CDR1 is DFQATT and CDR2 SNEGSKA (reference sequence). CDR3 length: 12 amino acids.

The sample in question was normal lung tissue next to the tumor, obtained at surgery. The TCR originated in a male donor with early-stage non-small cell lung cancer. The chain links TRBV20-1 to TRBJ2-6; D not certain. The CDR3 region is CSASPGANVLTF. The CDR3 bases are TGCAGTGCTAGCCCTGGGGCCAACGTCCTGACTTTC.